Reported below is one T cell receptor beta chain. TCRdb re-analysed the RT-PCR reads in MiXCR, keeping a single row per CDR3 protein. The sample holds almost 700,000 distinct CDR3 sequences, approximately 14% seen once. The V end lost 5 bases, the J end lost 9 bases, and 11 bases lay between the germline ends. The CDR3 runs 12 residues. The source material was memory CD4+ T cells from blood. The clonotype originates from a female donor in good health, serving as a healthy control. J is TRBJ2-1 and V is TRBV12-3 or TRBV12-4; D is ambiguous. This CDR3 is CASSPLGFEQFF. In DNA form, the CDR3 reads TGTGCCAGCAGTCCCTTAGGGTTTGAGCAGTTCTTC.